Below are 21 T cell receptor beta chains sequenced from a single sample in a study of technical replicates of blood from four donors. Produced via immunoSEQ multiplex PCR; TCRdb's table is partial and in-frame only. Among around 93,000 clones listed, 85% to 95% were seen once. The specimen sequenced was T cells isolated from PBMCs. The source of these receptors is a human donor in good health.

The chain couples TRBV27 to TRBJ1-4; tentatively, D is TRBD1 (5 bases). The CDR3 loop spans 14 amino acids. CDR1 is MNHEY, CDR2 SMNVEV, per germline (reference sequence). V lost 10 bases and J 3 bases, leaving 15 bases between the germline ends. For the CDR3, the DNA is TGTGCCACTAAGGCGGGGGTCTCTAATGAAAAACTGTTTTTT. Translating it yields CATKAGVSNEKLFF.

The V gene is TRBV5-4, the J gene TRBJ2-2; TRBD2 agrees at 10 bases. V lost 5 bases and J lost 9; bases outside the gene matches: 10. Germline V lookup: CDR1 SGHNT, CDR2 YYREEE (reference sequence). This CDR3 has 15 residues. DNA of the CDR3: TGTGCCAGCAGAGCAGCGGGAGGGCCTTTTCGGGAGCTGTTTTTT. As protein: CASRAAGGPFRELFF.

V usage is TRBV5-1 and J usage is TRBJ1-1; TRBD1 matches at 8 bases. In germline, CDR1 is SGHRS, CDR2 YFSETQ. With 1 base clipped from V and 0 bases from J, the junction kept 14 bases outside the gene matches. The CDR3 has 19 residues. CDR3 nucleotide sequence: TGCGCCAGCAGCTTGCCTCTAGTGGACAGGGCCTATATGAACACTGAAGCTTTCTTT. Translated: CASSLPLVDRAYMNTEAFF.

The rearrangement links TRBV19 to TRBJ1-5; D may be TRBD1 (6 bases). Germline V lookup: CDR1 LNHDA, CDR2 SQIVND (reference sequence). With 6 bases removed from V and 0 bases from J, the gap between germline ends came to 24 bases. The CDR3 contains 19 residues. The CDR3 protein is CASRLIRDIISDSNQPQHF. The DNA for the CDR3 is TGTGCCAGTAGACTGATCCGGGACATTATTTCCGATAGCAATCAGCCCCAGCATTTT.

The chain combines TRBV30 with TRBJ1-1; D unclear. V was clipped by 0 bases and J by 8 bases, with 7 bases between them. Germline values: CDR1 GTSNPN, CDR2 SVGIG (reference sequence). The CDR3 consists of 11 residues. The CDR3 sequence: CAWSVRLEAFF. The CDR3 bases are TGTGCCTGGAGTGTGCGCTTAGAAGCTTTCTTT.

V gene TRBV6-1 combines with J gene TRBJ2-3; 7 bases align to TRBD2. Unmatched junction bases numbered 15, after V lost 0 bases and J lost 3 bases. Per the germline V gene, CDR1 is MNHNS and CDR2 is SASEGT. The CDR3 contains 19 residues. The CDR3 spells CASSEANSAGAPWTDTQYF. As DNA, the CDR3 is TGTGCCAGCAGTGAAGCAAATAGTGCGGGAGCGCCATGGACAGATACGCAGTATTTT.

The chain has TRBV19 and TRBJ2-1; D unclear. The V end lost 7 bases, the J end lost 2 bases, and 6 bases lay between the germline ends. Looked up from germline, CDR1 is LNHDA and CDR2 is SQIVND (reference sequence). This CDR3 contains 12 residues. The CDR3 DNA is TGTGCCAGTACCTCCGCCTACAATGAGCAGTTCTTC. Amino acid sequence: CASTSAYNEQFF.

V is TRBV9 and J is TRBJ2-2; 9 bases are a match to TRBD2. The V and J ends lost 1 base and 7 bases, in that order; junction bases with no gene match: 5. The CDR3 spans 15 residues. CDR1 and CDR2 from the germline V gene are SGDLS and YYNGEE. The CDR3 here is CASSVTSGYNGELFF. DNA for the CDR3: TGTGCCAGCAGCGTAACTAGCGGGTATAACGGGGAGCTGTTTTTT.

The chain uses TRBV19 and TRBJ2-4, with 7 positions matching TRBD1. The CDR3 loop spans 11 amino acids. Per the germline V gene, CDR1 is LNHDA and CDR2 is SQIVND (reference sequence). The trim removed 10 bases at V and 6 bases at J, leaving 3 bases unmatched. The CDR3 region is CATRQGNIQYF. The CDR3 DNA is TGTGCCACCCGACAGGGAAACATTCAGTACTTC.

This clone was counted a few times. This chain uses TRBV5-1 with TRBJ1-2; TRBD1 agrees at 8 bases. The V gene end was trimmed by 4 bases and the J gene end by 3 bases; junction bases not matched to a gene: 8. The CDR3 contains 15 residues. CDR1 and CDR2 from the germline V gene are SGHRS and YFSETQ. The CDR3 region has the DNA TGCGCCAGCAGCGAAGGACAGGGACGGGACTATGGCTACACCTTC. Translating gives CASSEGQGRDYGYTF.

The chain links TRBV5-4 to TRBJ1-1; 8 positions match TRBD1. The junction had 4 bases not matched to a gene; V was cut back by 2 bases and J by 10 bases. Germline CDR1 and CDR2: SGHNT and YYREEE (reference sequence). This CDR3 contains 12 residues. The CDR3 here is CASSLGQGTAFF. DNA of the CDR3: TGTGCCAGCAGCTTAGGACAGGGAACAGCTTTCTTT. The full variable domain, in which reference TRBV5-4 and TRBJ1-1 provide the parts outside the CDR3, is ETGVTQSPTHLIKTRGQQVTLRCSSQSGHNTVSWYQQALGQGPQFIFQYYREEENGRGNFPPRFSGLQFPNYSSELNVNALELDDSALYLCASSLGQGTAFFGQGTRLTVV.

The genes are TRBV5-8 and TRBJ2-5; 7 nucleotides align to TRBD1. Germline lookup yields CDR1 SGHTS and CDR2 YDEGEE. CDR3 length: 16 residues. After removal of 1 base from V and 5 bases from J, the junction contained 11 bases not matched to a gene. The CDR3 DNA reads TGTGCCAGCAGCTTGAGTTGGCAGGGGGTATTGGAGACCCAGTACTTC. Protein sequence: CASSLSWQGVLETQYF.

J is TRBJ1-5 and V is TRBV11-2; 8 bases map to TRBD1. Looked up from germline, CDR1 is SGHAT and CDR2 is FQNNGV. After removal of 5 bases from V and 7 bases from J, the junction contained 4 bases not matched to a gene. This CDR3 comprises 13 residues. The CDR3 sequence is CASSPDRVQPQHF. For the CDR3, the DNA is TGTGCCAGCAGCCCGGACAGGGTGCAGCCCCAGCATTTT.

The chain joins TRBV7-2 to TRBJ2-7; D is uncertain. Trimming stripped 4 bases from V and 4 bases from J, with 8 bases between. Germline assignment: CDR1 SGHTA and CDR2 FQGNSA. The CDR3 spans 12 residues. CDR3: CASSSPVYEQYF. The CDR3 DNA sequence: TGTGCCAGCAGCTCCCCCGTATACGAGCAGTACTTC.

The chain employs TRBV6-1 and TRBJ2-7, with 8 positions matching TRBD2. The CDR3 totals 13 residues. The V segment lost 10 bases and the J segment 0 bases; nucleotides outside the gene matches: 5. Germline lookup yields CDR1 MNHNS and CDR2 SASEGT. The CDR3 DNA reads TGTGCCACCGAGCGGGAGAGCTCCTACGAGCAGTACTTC. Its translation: CATERESSYEQYF.

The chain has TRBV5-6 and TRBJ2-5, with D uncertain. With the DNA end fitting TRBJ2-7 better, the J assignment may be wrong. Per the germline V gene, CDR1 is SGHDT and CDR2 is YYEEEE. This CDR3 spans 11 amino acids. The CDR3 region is CASSSGYEQYF. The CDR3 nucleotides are TGTGCCAGCAGCTCCGGGTACGAGCAGTACTTC.

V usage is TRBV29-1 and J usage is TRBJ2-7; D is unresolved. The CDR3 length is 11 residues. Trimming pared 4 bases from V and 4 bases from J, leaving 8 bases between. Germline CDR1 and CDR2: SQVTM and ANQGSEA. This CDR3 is CSVVAVYEQYF. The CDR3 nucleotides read TGCAGCGTTGTTGCGGTTTACGAGCAGTACTTC.

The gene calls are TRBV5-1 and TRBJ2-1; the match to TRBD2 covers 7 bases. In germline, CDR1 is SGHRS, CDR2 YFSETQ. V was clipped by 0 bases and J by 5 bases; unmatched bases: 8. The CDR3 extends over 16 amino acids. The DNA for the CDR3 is TGCGCCAGCAGCTTGGCGATACTAGCGACGGACAATGAGCAGTTCTTC. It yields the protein CASSLAILATDNEQFF.

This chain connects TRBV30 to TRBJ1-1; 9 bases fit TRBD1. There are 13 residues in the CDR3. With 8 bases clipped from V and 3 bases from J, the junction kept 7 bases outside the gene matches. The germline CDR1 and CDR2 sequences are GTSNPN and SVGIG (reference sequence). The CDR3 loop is CARLRQGDTEAFF. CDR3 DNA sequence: TGTGCCAGGCTCCGACAGGGGGACACTGAAGCTTTCTTT. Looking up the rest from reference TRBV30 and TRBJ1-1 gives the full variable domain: SQTIHQWPATLVQPVGSPLSLECTVEGTSNPNLYWYRQAAGRGLQLLFYSVGIGQISSEVPQNLSASRPQDRQFILSSKKLLLSDSGFYLCARLRQGDTEAFFGQGTRLTVV.

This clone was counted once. The CDR3 reads CASSTGTTNEKLFF. CDR3 DNA sequence: TGTGCCAGCAGCACAGGGACCACTAATGAAAAACTGTTTTTT. The chain is built from TRBV9 and TRBJ1-4, with a possible D match to TRBD1 (6 bases). V dropped 4 bases and J dropped 2 bases, with 9 bases sitting between them. The CDR3 length is 14 residues. Germline V gives CDR1 SGDLS, CDR2 YYNGEE.

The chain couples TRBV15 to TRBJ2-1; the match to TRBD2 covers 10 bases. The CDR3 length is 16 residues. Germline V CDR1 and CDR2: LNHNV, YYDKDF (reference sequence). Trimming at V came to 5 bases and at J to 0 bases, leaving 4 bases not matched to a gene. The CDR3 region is CATSGLAEISYNEQFF. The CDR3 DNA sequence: TGTGCCACCAGCGGACTAGCGGAGATCTCCTACAATGAGCAGTTCTTC.